The 8 T cell receptor beta chains below were found in one sample sequenced in a study of early T cells in non-severe SARS-CoV-2 infection. In TCRdb, the 5' RACE reads were re-called with MiXCR into one record per CDR3 protein. This table has about 19,000 distinct CDR3 sequences, more than 4% appearing once. The material sequenced was whole blood. These receptor sequences come from an adult who was a healthcare worker with PCR-confirmed SARS-CoV-2 infection or an uninfected control (not recorded which).

The sample holds many counts of this clonotype. The chain combines TRBV6-5 with TRBJ1-5; weak D call: TRBD1 (5 bases). Germline V gene lookup returns CDR1 MNHEY and CDR2 SVGAGI. This CDR3 region has 15 residues. V gave up 6 bases and J gave up 6 bases, with 18 bases separating them. The DNA of the CDR3 is TGTGCCAGCAGCTTTAGGGGTCCGAAGGGTCAGCCCCAGCATTTT. This translates into CASSFRGPKGQPQHF.

This clonotype appeared many times. This rearrangement joins TRBV7-9 to TRBJ2-1, with D unresolved. Germline lookup yields CDR1 SEHNR and CDR2 FQNEAQ (reference sequence). Trimming pared 5 bases from V and 1 base from J, leaving 12 bases between. This CDR3 has 15 residues. CDR3 region: CASSPASFSYNEQFF. The CDR3 region has the DNA TGTGCCAGCAGCCCGGCTTCATTTTCCTACAATGAGCAGTTCTTC.

V usage is TRBV3-1 and J usage is TRBJ1-1; a weak D match, TRBD1 (6 bases). V lost 3 bases and J lost 5, with 22 bases in between. The CDR3 runs to 17 residues. CDR1 is LGHDT, CDR2 YNNKEL, per germline (reference sequence). Written as DNA, the CDR3 is TGTGCCAGCAGCCACAGAAGACTTAGGGGGAGTAGGACTGAAGCTTTCTTT. It is translated as CASSHRRLRGSRTEAFF.

This clonotype was recorded many times. The genes are TRBV6-5 and TRBJ2-2, with 12 bases identical to TRBD2. The CDR3 runs to 15 residues. V lost 5 bases, J lost 4 bases, and 2 bases stayed unmatched. CDR1 and CDR2 from the germline V gene are MNHEY and SVGAGI. DNA for the CDR3: TGTGCCAGCAGTCCTAGCGGGGGGGCCACCGGGGAGCTGTTTTTT. This codes for CASSPSGGATGELFF.

In its sample, this clonotype ranks as medium-sized. This chain uses TRBV20-1 with TRBJ2-7; maybe TRBD2 (5 bases). In germline, CDR1 is DFQATT, CDR2 SNEGSKA (reference sequence). The CDR3 is 14 residues long. Deletions cut 6 bases from V and 2 bases from J, with 17 bases between. DNA for the CDR3: TGCAGTGCGACTCGCCGGGATGGGCCCTACGAGCAGTACTTC. It is translated as CSATRRDGPYEQYF.

This clonotype was counted between two and nine times. This chain links TRBV11-3 with TRBJ2-2; D not resolved. The germline V and J ends were trimmed by 1 base and 5 bases, with 8 bases remaining between them. This CDR3 is 14 amino acids long. Germline V gene data show CDR1 as SGHNT and CDR2 as YENEEA. The CDR3 protein is CASSLGPMTGELFF. CDR3 sequence (DNA): TGTGCCAGCAGCTTAGGACCCATGACCGGGGAGCTGTTTTTT.

This clonotype was counted many times. The gene calls are TRBV7-2 and TRBJ1-1; the D gene is possibly TRBD1 (5 bases). V lost 1 base, J lost 8 bases, and 14 bases lay in between. Per germline, CDR1 SGHTA and CDR2 FQGNSA. There are 14 residues in the CDR3. The CDR3: CASSLVGTALEAFF. Written as DNA, the CDR3 is TGTGCCAGCAGCTTAGTAGGGACGGCGCTGGAAGCTTTCTTT.

V usage is TRBV7-2 and J usage is TRBJ2-1, with 13 nucleotides matching TRBD2. The CDR3 totals 16 residues. The germline V gene has CDR1 SGHTA and CDR2 FQGNSA. V shed 5 bases, J shed 4 bases, and the junction held 5 bases outside the gene matches. CDR3 coding DNA: TGTGCCAGCAGCCGCATACTAGCGGGGGGGTACAATGAGCAGTTCTTC. Protein sequence: CASSRILAGGYNEQFF.